The TCR beta chain under discussion was sequenced for a study of T cell repertoires in ileal Crohn's disease. General observations from the study: Compared with non-smokers, active smokers at surgery showed more clonal expansions.

Produced via immunoSEQ multiplex PCR; TCRdb's table is partial and in-frame only. In the table there are 5,000 to 6,500 clones, over 75% of which are singletons. Adults with ileal or ileocolonic Crohn's disease and an indication for resection were eligible. This clone showed up just a few times. The antigen is undetermined. The CDR3 length is 16 residues. The germline V and J ends were trimmed by 1 base and 0 bases, with 12 bases remaining between them. The germline V gene encodes CDR1 LNHNV and CDR2 YYDKDF (reference sequence). Input material: ileal tissue. The chain recombines TRBV15 with TRBJ1-1; D might be TRBD1 (6 bases). This sequence was found in an adult with Crohn's disease. The DNA for the CDR3 is TGTGCCACCAGCAGAGGGACAGAAGGGATGAACACTGAAGCTTTCTTT. Translation: CATSRGTEGMNTEAFF.